What follows is one T cell receptor beta chain and its context. Its matching antigen is unknown. This sample stems from a study of post-analysis software for immune sequencing data. Study context: Relapsing-remitting, secondary progressive and progressive-relapsing courses of multiple sclerosis were included. Whole-study results and caveats: Controls' normalized Chao1 diversity significantly exceeded that of multiple sclerosis patients. Comparison of patients with controls showed five TRBV segments more frequent in patients, TRBV5-6, TRBV5-1 and TRBV20-1 among them. The F measure placed samples prepared in the same batch into strongly shared clusters.

The V and J ends lost 5 bases and 6 bases respectively, with 15 bases between them. The germline gives CDR1 MNHEY, CDR2 SMNVEV (reference sequence). CDR3 length: 14 residues. Unique-molecular-identifier-tagged TCR beta cDNA libraries were used. T cells, roughly 0.95 to 10 million of them, yielded some 500,000 cDNA molecules. MiXCR, run by TCRdb on the PCR reads, gives a single entry per CDR3 protein. The data contain about 770,000 distinct CDR3 sequences, around 46% of them seen just once; the ten biggest clones take up roughly 4.9%. The receptor's source is a girl aged 5-17 years with multiple sclerosis. The sequenced material came from blood. The chain joins TRBV27 to TRBJ2-3, with unresolved D. CDR3 bases: TGTGCCAGCAGTAGCGCCCCCGGGCTGGATACGCAGTATTTT. As protein: CASSSAPGLDTQYF.